What follows are 26 T cell receptor beta chains derived from one specimen sequenced in a study of blood T cell repertoires in COVID-19. Only in-frame clones appear in the TCRdb table, and some are missing; sequencing was by immunoSEQ multiplex PCR. Altogether around 130,000 clones are present, roughly 84% being singletons, with the ten largest covering approximately 3.6%. The material sequenced was PBMCs or T cells enriched from blood (not recorded which). The receptors originated from a woman under 40 who had recovered from COVID-19.

J is TRBJ2-1 and V is TRBV7-9; 11 nucleotides match TRBD2. This CDR3 has 16 amino acids. With V trimmed by 4 bases and J by 6 bases, 8 bases remained unmatched. Germline lookup yields CDR1 SEHNR and CDR2 FQNEAQ (reference sequence). CDR3 sequence reads: CASSSRGLADTNEQFF. As DNA, the CDR3 is TGTGCCAGCAGCTCCCGGGGACTAGCGGACACCAATGAGCAGTTCTTC.

The chain combines TRBV28 with TRBJ2-7; 14 bases line up with TRBD2. CDR3 size: 17 residues. The V gene's germline CDR1 is MDHEN and CDR2 SYDVKM. Unmatched junction bases numbered 9, after V lost 4 bases and J lost 4 bases. This CDR3 reads CASSSTSGRAYDYEQYF. Written as DNA, the CDR3 is TGTGCCAGCAGTTCGACTAGCGGGAGGGCCTATGATTACGAGCAGTACTTC.

The CDR3 sequence: CASKRDSSYNEQFF. The CDR3 nucleotides are TGTGCCAGCAAGCGGGATAGCTCCTACAATGAGCAGTTCTTC. The chain combines TRBV28 with TRBJ2-1; 7 bases agree with TRBD2. The length of the CDR3 is 14 residues. CDR1 is MDHEN and CDR2 is SYDVKM in the germline V gene. The junction had 3 bases not matched to a gene; V was cut back by 7 bases and J by 0 bases.

The chain links TRBV12-3 or TRBV12-4 to TRBJ1-1; no clear D. The CDR3 contains 13 residues. The germline V and J ends were trimmed by 3 bases and 1 base, with 6 bases remaining between them. Here the CDR3 reads CASSFRQNTEAFF. The CDR3 DNA reads as TGTGCCAGCAGTTTTCGACAGAACACTGAAGCTTTCTTT.

This chain uses TRBV7-9 with TRBJ2-3; 14 bases line up with TRBD2. This CDR3 has 15 residues. The germline V gene has CDR1 SEHNR and CDR2 FQNEAQ (reference sequence). The V segment lost 5 bases and the J segment 13 bases; nucleotides outside the gene matches: 11. The CDR3 sequence: CASSLRLAGGHEEYF. CDR3 nucleotide sequence: TGTGCCAGCAGCCTTCGACTAGCGGGAGGGCATGAGGAGTATTTT.

V gene TRBV7-2 combines with J gene TRBJ2-2; TRBD2 matches 10 bases. From germline, CDR1 is SGHTA and CDR2 FQGNSA. The J segment lost 9 bases and the V segment lost 5 bases, leaving 6 bases of the junction unmatched. The CDR3 loop spans 14 amino acids. The DNA of the CDR3 is TGTGCCAGCAGCCCTCGGACTAGCGGCAGGGAGCTGTTTTTT. Amino acid sequence: CASSPRTSGRELFF.

This clone was recorded only once. The chain combines TRBV2 with TRBJ2-1; 9 bases fit TRBD1. CDR3 size: 13 residues. Per the germline V gene, CDR1 is SNHLY and CDR2 is FYNNEI. The V segment lost 5 bases and the J segment 9 bases; nucleotides outside the gene matches: 5. The CDR3 DNA follows: TGTGCCAGCAGTCGAGACAGGGGGAGTGAGCAGTTCTTC. This sequence encodes CASSRDRGSEQFF.

The chain employs TRBV24-1 and TRBJ2-7; 13 nucleotides match TRBD2. The CDR3 has 20 residues. Germline V CDR1 and CDR2: KGHDR, SFDVKD. The V gene end was trimmed by 5 bases and the J gene end by 3 bases; junction bases not matched to a gene: 18. The CDR3 DNA sequence: TGTGCCACCAGTGGTACCGGGACTAGCGGGGTCCCGGGGGCGTTCTACGAGCAGTACTTC. Its protein is CATSGTGTSGVPGAFYEQYF.

The V and J genes are TRBV4-2 and TRBJ2-3, with TRBD1 identical over 8 bases. CDR1 is LGHNA and CDR2 is YNFKEQ in the germline V gene. CDR3 size: 16 residues. V trimming: 1 base; J trimming: 6 bases; junction bases outside the gene matches: 9. CDR3 loop: CASSQGPDRGSDTQYF. In nucleotides, the CDR3 is TGTGCCAGCAGCCAAGGACCTGACAGGGGCTCCGATACGCAGTATTTT.

V is TRBV19 and J is TRBJ1-5; D gene unclear. The length of the CDR3 is 16 residues. Germline lookup yields CDR1 LNHDA and CDR2 SQIVND (reference sequence). V shed 3 bases and J shed 3 bases, with 15 bases lying between them. The chain's CDR3 is CASSIRRGRNNQPQHF. In DNA, the CDR3 is TGTGCCAGTAGTATCAGGCGGGGAAGAAACAATCAGCCCCAGCATTTT.

The rearrangement links TRBV7-3 to TRBJ2-3; 10 positions agree with TRBD2. Germline assignment: CDR1 SGHTA and CDR2 FQGTGA. The CDR3 has 14 amino acids. With V trimmed by 6 bases and J by 3 bases, 3 bases remained unmatched. The CDR3 DNA sequence: TGTGCCAGCAGGTTAGCGGGAGGAACAGATACGCAGTATTTT. Encoded protein: CASRLAGGTDTQYF.

This clone was picked up one time. The chain links TRBV28 to TRBJ2-7; tentatively, D is TRBD2 (6 bases). The CDR3 totals 14 residues. Germline CDR1 reads MDHEN; CDR2 reads SYDVKM. V lost 7 bases and J 6 bases, leaving 19 bases between the germline ends. CDR3: CASNRGGAGAEQYF. The CDR3, as DNA: TGTGCCAGCAATCGGGGCGGGGCTGGGGCCGAGCAGTACTTC.

In this sample, this clone turned up a few times. The chain joins TRBV24-1 to TRBJ2-2, with a weak D call TRBD1 (5 bases). Trimming shortened V by 1 base and J by 2 bases, and 7 bases separated the two germline ends. In germline, CDR1 is KGHDR, CDR2 SFDVKD. The CDR3 consists of 15 residues. The CDR3 DNA sequence: TGTGCCACCAGTGATTTCTGGACAAACACCGGGGAGCTGTTTTTT. Encoded protein: CATSDFWTNTGELFF.

This clone was observed a few times. The chain combines TRBV10-3 with TRBJ2-1; TRBD2 agrees at 12 bases. V was pared by 10 bases and J by 2 bases, with 3 bases of the junction left unmatched. The CDR3 runs 14 residues. The germline V gene encodes CDR1 ENHRY and CDR2 SYGVKD. Here the CDR3 DNA reads TGTGCCACCCGGACTAGCGGGACCTACAATGAGCAGTTCTTC. Protein product: CATRTSGTYNEQFF.

The rearrangement joins TRBV7-3 to TRBJ2-7; 14 positions match TRBD2. The CDR3 has 18 residues. Per the germline V gene, CDR1 is SGHTA and CDR2 is FQGTGA. The trim removed 0 bases at V and 3 bases at J, leaving 7 bases unmatched. The CDR3 nucleotides read TGTGCCAGCAGCTTAACGTTTCCGGGACTAGCGGGGGACTACGAGCAGTACTTC. Translation gives CASSLTFPGLAGDYEQYF.

The V call is TRBV5-1, the J call TRBJ2-1, with 8 positions matching TRBD1. This CDR3 has 17 amino acids. The V and J ends lost 4 bases and 6 bases, in that order; junction bases with no gene match: 15. Germline V gene sequence: CDR1 SGHRS, CDR2 YFSETQ. CDR3 sequence reads: CASSAQGVSLGLNEQFF. CDR3 DNA: TGCGCCAGCAGCGCACAGGGGGTTAGCTTAGGGCTCAATGAGCAGTTCTTC.

V is TRBV7-9 and J is TRBJ1-5, with D perhaps matching TRBD1 (6 bases). V was clipped by 1 base and J by 4 bases, with 14 bases between them. The CDR3 totals 16 residues. Germline CDR1 is SEHNR and CDR2 is FQNEAQ (reference sequence). The CDR3 nucleotides read TGTGCCAGCAGCTTAGTAGGTGGGGGGGCTAATCAGCCCCAGCATTTT. Protein: CASSLVGGGANQPQHF.

V usage is TRBV28 and J usage is TRBJ1-2; the D is unclear. Looked up from germline, CDR1 is MDHEN and CDR2 is SYDVKM. Trimming pared 7 bases from V and 3 bases from J, leaving 6 bases between. The CDR3 runs 11 residues. CDR3 protein: CASTRYYGYTF. The CDR3 bases are TGTGCCAGCACCCGTTACTATGGCTACACCTTC.

V is TRBV2 and J is TRBJ1-2, with 9 bases identical to TRBD1. The J segment lost 1 base and the V segment lost 1 base, leaving 22 bases of the junction unmatched. This CDR3 region has 22 residues. Germline CDR1 and CDR2: SNHLY and FYNNEI. CDR3 sequence: CASSEDFDTGTGWWRYNYGYTF. The CDR3 region has the DNA TGTGCCAGCAGTGAAGATTTCGATACCGGGACAGGGTGGTGGCGTTATAACTATGGCTACACCTTC.

The J gene is TRBJ1-4, the V gene TRBV19; a possible D gene is TRBD1 (5 bases). The CDR3 length is 15 residues. Germline assignment: CDR1 LNHDA and CDR2 SQIVND (reference sequence). Trimming left V 4 bases short and J 7 bases short, with 16 bases between. CDR3 region: CASSTTAPVVEKLFF. The CDR3 DNA follows: TGTGCCAGTAGTACGACAGCCCCGGTGGTTGAAAAACTGTTTTTT.

This chain uses TRBV29-1 with TRBJ2-1; TRBD2 agrees at 8 bases. CDR3 length: 13 residues. Germline V gene data show CDR1 as SQVTM and CDR2 as ANQGSEA. With 7 bases clipped from V and 6 bases from J, the junction kept 8 bases outside the gene matches. The CDR3 region is CSGTPGLGNEQFF. CDR3 in DNA: TGCAGCGGGACACCGGGACTAGGCAATGAGCAGTTCTTC.

This clone was recorded at least ten times. The chain links TRBV2 to TRBJ2-2, with a tentative D call TRBD1 (5 bases). The CDR3 is 15 amino acids. With 8 bases removed from V and 1 base from J, the gap between germline ends came to 14 bases. Per germline, CDR1 SNHLY and CDR2 FYNNEI. CDR3 in DNA: TGTGCCAGCCTCAGGGTCCCCGGGAACACCGGGGAGCTGTTTTTT. This encodes CASLRVPGNTGELFF.

The chain uses TRBV6-4 and TRBJ2-3; 11 nucleotides align to TRBD2. This CDR3 comprises 15 residues. Trimming at V came to 3 bases and at J to 4 bases, leaving 3 bases not matched to a gene. Germline values: CDR1 MRHNA, CDR2 SNTAGT. DNA for the CDR3: TGTGCCAGCAGTGAAACTAGCGGGAGTTCAGATACGCAGTATTTT. Translating gives CASSETSGSSDTQYF.

The V gene is TRBV28, the J gene TRBJ1-4, with D perhaps matching TRBD1 (5 bases). The CDR3 runs 15 residues. Germline V CDR1 and CDR2: MDHEN, SYDVKM. V was pared by 2 bases and J by 2 bases, with 9 bases between. CDR3 loop: CASSLRGSTNEKLFF. The CDR3 DNA is TGTGCCAGCAGTTTAAGGGGTTCGACTAATGAAAAACTGTTTTTT. Full variable domain (missing parts from reference TRBV28 and TRBJ1-4): DVKVTQSSRYLVKRTGEKVFLECVQDMDHENMFWYRQDPGLGLRLIYFSYDVKMKEKGDIPEGYSVSREKKERFSLILESASTNQTSMYLCASSLRGSTNEKLFFGSGTQLSVL.

The rearrangement uses TRBV9 and TRBJ1-1; no firm D call. Trimming removed 0 bases at V and 1 base at J, with 7 bases between. The CDR3 consists of 14 residues. Per the germline V gene, CDR1 is SGDLS and CDR2 is YYNGEE. Written as DNA, the CDR3 is TGTGCCAGCAGCGTAGAGGGAGGGAACACTGAAGCTTTCTTT. The encoded protein is CASSVEGGNTEAFF.

The chain links TRBV28 to TRBJ2-4; TRBD2 aligns across 11 bases. The CDR3 consists of 17 residues. The trim removed 6 bases at V and 2 bases at J, leaving 9 bases unmatched. Germline values: CDR1 MDHEN, CDR2 SYDVKM. The CDR3 here is CASSRSLAGVPKNIQYF. As DNA, the CDR3 is TGTGCCAGCAGCCGTTCACTAGCGGGAGTACCCAAAAACATTCAGTACTTC.